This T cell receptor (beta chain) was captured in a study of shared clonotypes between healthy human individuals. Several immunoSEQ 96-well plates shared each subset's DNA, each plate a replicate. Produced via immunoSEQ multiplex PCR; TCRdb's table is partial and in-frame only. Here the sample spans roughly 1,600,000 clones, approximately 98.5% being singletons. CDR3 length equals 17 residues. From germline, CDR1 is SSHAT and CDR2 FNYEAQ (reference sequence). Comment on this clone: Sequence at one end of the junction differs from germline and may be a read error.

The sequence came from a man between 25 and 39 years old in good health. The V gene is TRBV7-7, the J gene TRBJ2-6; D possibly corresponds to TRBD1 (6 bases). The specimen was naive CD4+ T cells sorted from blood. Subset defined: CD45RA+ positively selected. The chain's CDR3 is CASSRSVTGTGANVLTF. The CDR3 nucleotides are TGTGCTAGCAGCCGCTCAGTTACAGGGACTGGGGCCAACGTCCTGACTTTC.